This T cell receptor beta chain was observed in a study of blood T cells in healthy people across ages. Study-wide results and limits: Total diversity from one million sequenced T cells was likely underestimated. With donor CMV status unknown, expanded clonotype changes were possibly confounded.

Whenever a sample was processed, at least 7 million PBMCs were isolated. The CDR3 is made up of 14 amino acids. Trimming shortened V by 1 base and J by 4 bases, and 11 bases separated the two germline ends. Germline CDR1 reads MGHRA; CDR2 reads YSYEKL. PCR was performed a second time for about 6 to 12 cycles using a sample-barcoded 5' primer and a J-beta primer mix. TCRdb re-analysed the 5' RACE reads in MiXCR, keeping a single row per CDR3 protein. The table shows around 900,000 distinct CDR3 sequences, with roughly 51% occurring only once. Turning to this clonotype: The target antigen is unknown.

This receptor was taken from a woman in her fifties or sixties in good health. Sequencing used blood. V and J are TRBV4-1 and TRBJ2-7; D not certain. The CDR3 loop reads CASSQVYLMYEQYF. Written as DNA, the CDR3 is TGCGCCAGCAGCCAAGTTTACCTAATGTACGAGCAGTACTTC.